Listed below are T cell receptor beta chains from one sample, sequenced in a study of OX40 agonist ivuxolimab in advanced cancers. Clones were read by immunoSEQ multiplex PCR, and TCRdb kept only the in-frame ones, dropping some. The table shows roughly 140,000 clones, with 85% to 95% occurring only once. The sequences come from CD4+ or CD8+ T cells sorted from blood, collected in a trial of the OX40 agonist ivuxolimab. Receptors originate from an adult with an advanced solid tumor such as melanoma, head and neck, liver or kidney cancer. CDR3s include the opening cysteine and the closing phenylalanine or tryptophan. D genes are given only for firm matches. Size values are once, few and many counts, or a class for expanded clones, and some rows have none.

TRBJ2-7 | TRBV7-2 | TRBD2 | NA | CASSLVSGGGAGEQYF | TGTGCCAGCAGCTTAGTTTCTGGCGGGGGGGCTGGAGAGCAGTACTTC
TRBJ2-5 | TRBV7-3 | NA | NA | CASSLNPGRETQYF | TGTGCCAGCAGCTTAAATCCAGGGAGGGAGACCCAGTACTTC
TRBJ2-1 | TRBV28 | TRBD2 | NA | CASSPLWAGGRSNEQFF | TGTGCCAGCAGTCCCCTCTGGGCGGGAGGCCGCTCCAATGAGCAGTTCTTC
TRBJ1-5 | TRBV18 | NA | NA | CASSPREATNQPQHF | TGTGCCAGCTCACCCCGGGAGGCCACCAATCAGCCCCAGCATTTT
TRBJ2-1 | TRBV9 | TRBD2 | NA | CASSVSGASQVYNEQFF | TGTGCCAGCAGCGTCAGCGGGGCATCTCAAGTCTACAATGAGCAGTTCTTC
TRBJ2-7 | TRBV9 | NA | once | CASSAFGQREFYEQYF | TGTGCCAGCAGCGCCTTCGGACAGCGAGAATTCTACGAGCAGTACTTC
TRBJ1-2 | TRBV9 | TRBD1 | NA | CASSIRQGLDGYTF | TGTGCCAGCAGCATCCGACAGGGCTTGGATGGCTACACCTTC
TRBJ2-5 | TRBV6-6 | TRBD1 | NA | CATGTGQETQYF | TGTGCCACCGGGACAGGACAAGAGACCCAGTACTTC
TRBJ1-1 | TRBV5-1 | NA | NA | CASSFAGGKNTEAFF | TGCGCCAGCAGCTTTGCTGGGGGGAAGAACACTGAAGCTTTCTTT
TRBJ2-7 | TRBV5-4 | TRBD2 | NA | CASSFSGSSYEQYF | TGTGCCAGCAGCTTTAGCGGGAGCTCCTACGAGCAGTACTTC
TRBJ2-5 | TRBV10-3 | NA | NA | CAISETVLGTQYF | TGTGCCATCAGTGAGACCGTCTTAGGGACCCAGTACTTC
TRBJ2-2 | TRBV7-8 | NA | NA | CASSSGGELFF | TGTGCCAGCAGCTCAGGCGGGGAGCTGTTTTTT
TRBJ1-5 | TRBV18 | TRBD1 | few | CASSPRTGSSNQPQHF | TGTGCCAGCTCACCTCGGACAGGTAGTAGCAATCAGCCCCAGCATTTT
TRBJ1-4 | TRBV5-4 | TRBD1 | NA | CASSSRQGANEKLFF | TGTGCCAGCAGCTCGAGACAGGGGGCTAATGAAAAACTGTTTTTT